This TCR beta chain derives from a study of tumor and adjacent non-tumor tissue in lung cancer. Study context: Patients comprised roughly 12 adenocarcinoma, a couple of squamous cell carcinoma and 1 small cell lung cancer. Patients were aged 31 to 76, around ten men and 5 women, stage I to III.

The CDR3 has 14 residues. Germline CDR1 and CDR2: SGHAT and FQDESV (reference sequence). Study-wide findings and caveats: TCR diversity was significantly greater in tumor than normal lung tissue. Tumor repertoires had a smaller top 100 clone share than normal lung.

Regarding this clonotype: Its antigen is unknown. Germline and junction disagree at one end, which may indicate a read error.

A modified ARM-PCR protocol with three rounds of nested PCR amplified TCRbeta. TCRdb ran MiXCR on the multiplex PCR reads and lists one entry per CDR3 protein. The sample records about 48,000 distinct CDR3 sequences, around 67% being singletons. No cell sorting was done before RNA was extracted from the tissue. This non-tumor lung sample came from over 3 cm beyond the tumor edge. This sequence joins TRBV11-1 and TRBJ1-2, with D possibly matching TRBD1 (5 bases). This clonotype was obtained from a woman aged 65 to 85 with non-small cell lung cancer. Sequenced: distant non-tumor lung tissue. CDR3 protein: CATSRSGLGYGYTF. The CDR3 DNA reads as TGTGCCACCAGTCGTTCGGGACTTGGCTATGGCTACACTTTC.